The text below deals with one T cell receptor (beta chain). Its antigen is still unknown. Stated time point: week 23, last vaccination. It was 300 ug of mutant IDH1 20-mer peptide that made up each vaccine dose, given with topical imiquimod. Each of the donors came in with new WHO grade 3 or 4 astrocytomas that were IDH1-mutant and ATRX-lost. The method was immunoSEQ multiplex PCR; TCRdb's version includes in-frame clones alone and lacks a portion of them. The sample has tens of thousands of clones, 85% to 90% seen once. This sample is drawn from a study of a mutant IDH1 vaccine in newly diagnosed glioma. For the study at large: Patients received vaccination from 4-6 weeks after radiotherapy alone, or with temozolomide cycles. Study-wide results and limits: It was 80% to 95% of patients that developed vaccine-induced immune responses. Seemingly, pseudoprogression had no relation to changes in the top peripheral T cell clonotypes.

The CDR3 totals 15 residues. V was pared by 3 bases and J by 0 bases, with 8 bases between. The germline gives CDR1 WNHNN, CDR2 SYGVQD (reference sequence). The sequences come from PBMCs, collected from a glioma patient whose treatment included an IDH1 peptide vaccine. The sequence was obtained from a woman between 50 and 59 years old with glioma. The V call is TRBV10-1, the J call TRBJ2-2; D possibly uses TRBD1 or TRBD2 (5 bases each). The CDR3 sequence is CASSDGTANTGELFF. The CDR3 nucleotides are TGCGCCAGCAGTGACGGGACGGCGAACACCGGGGAGCTGTTTTTT.